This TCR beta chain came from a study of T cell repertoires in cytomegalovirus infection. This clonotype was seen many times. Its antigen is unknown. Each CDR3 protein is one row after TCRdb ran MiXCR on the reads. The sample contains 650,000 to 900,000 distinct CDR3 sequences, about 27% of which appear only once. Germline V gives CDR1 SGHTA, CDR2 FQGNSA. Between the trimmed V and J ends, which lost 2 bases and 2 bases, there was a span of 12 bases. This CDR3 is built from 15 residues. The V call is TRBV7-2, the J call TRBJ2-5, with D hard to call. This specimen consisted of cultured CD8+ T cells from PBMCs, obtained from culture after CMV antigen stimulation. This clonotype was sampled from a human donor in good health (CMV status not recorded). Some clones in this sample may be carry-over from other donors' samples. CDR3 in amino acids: CASSLNAAGQETQYF. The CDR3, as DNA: TGTGCCAGCAGCTTAAACGCGGCAGGACAAGAGACCCAGTACTTC.